Below are 23 T cell receptor beta chains sequenced from a single sample in a study of PD-1 blockade in classical Hodgkin lymphoma. Brentuximab vedotin exposure varied, and every patient relapsed after autologous stem cell transplantation. Sequencing used immunoSEQ multiplex PCR; TCRdb keeps in-frame clones, though not all of them. Of around 40,000 clones in the sample, approximately 71% are singletons; the top ten hold around 3%. The starting material was peripheral blood mononuclear cells (PBMCs), obtained at baseline. Receptors originate from a human donor with classical Hodgkin lymphoma.

This clone was detected only a few times. V usage is TRBV19 and J usage is TRBJ1-5, with D hard to call. The CDR3 contains 12 residues. V was clipped by 2 bases and J by 6 bases, with 5 bases between them. The germline CDR1 and CDR2 sequences are LNHDA and SQIVND (reference sequence). The CDR3 reads CASSIPGQPQHF. CDR3 DNA sequence: TGTGCCAGTAGTATACCCGGTCAGCCCCAGCATTTT.

The chain combines TRBV4-2 with TRBJ1-5, with 7 bases identical to TRBD1. The CDR3 covers 15 residues. Trimming cost V 0 bases and J 8 bases; bases outside gene matches: 7. Germline lookup yields CDR1 LGHNA and CDR2 YNFKEQ. The CDR3 DNA reads TGTGCCAGCAGCCAAGATCGAGGGGGCCGGGAGCCCCAGCATTTT. It yields the protein CASSQDRGGREPQHF.

The chain links TRBV6-5 to TRBJ2-3; a weak D match, TRBD1 (5 bases). The V end was cut by 2 bases, the J end by 6 bases, with 15 bases between. The CDR3 sequence is 15 residues long. The germline V gene has CDR1 MNHEY and CDR2 SVGAGI. The CDR3 bases are TGTGCCAGCAGTTACCAAACGGACATTGGGGATACGCAGTATTTT. Residues: CASSYQTDIGDTQYF.

This sequence joins TRBV27 and TRBJ1-2; D is unclear. The V gene's germline CDR1 is MNHEY and CDR2 SMNVEV (reference sequence). Trimming stripped 3 bases from V and 7 bases from J, with 15 bases between. This CDR3 is built from 14 residues. Written as DNA, the CDR3 is TGTGCCAGCAGTTTTTACGGACCGGATCGTGGCTACACCTTC. Protein sequence: CASSFYGPDRGYTF.

This clone was found once. V usage is TRBV11-2 and J usage is TRBJ1-2; perhaps TRBD1 as D (5 bases). Germline V CDR1 and CDR2: SGHAT, FQNNGV. This CDR3 contains 16 residues. V was cut by 5 bases and J by 8 bases, with 24 bases left in between. CDR3 in amino acids: CASSIRPGTSKGGYTF. CDR3 sequence (DNA): TGTGCCAGCAGCATCCGCCCCGGGACGTCCAAAGGGGGCTACACCTTC.

The chain employs TRBV5-1 and TRBJ1-5, with D hard to call. In germline, CDR1 is SGHRS, CDR2 YFSETQ. The CDR3 is 14 residues long. The ends were cut back, 3 bases at V and 5 bases at J, with 12 bases in the middle. The CDR3, as DNA: TGCGCCAGCAGCTCCCTCGTCGGGGATCAGCCCCAGCATTTT. The encoded protein is CASSSLVGDQPQHF.

This clone has more than one count but fewer than ten. This sequence joins TRBV4-3 and TRBJ2-7; tentative D call: TRBD2 (6 bases). Germline V CDR1 and CDR2: LGHNA, YSLEER. Trimming shortened V by 4 bases and J by 2 bases, and 15 bases separated the two germline ends. The CDR3 spans 15 residues. As DNA, the CDR3 is TGCGCCAGCAGCCTTACCGGGACGGGAGCCTACGAGCAGTACTTC. It specifies CASSLTGTGAYEQYF.

The genes are TRBV9 and TRBJ1-5, with D perhaps TRBD1 (6 bases). Germline lookup yields CDR1 SGDLS and CDR2 YYNGEE. This CDR3 has 18 amino acids. Deletions cut 2 bases from V and 3 bases from J, with 21 bases between. The DNA of the CDR3 is TGTGCCAGCAGCGTCGTCCTAATAGACCGGGACAACAATCAGCCCCAGCATTTT. The encoded protein is CASSVVLIDRDNNQPQHF.

Comment on this clone: The junction does not match germline at one end; this may be a read error. The rearrangement links TRBV6-5 to TRBJ2-5, with 9 bases lining up with TRBD1. The CDR3 loop spans 16 amino acids. Germline V gives CDR1 MNHEY, CDR2 SVGAGI. As DNA, the CDR3 is TGTGCCAGCAGCTACTCCGGGACAGGGCCCCAAGAGACCCAGTACTTC. It codes for CASSYSGTGPQETQYF.

The chain recombines TRBV28 with TRBJ2-7; the D gene is possibly TRBD1 (6 bases). Trimming took 3 bases from V and 2 from J, leaving 14 bases between them. CDR1 is MDHEN and CDR2 is SYDVKM in the germline V gene. The CDR3 contains 15 residues. CDR3 sequence (DNA): TGTGCCAGCAGTTTCACGGTGACAGGCCCCTACGAGCAGTACTTC. Translated: CASSFTVTGPYEQYF.

This chain joins TRBV19 and TRBJ1-3, with D tentatively TRBD1 (5 bases). This CDR3 region has 14 residues. CDR1 is LNHDA, CDR2 SQIVND, per germline (reference sequence). V gave up 3 bases and J gave up 2 bases, with 8 bases separating them. CDR3 nucleotide sequence: TGTGCCAGTAGTATTGGGGGAACTGGAAACACCATATATTTT. This encodes CASSIGGTGNTIYF.

This chain joins TRBV6-1 and TRBJ1-1; possibly TRBD1 for D (6 bases). The CDR3 contains 12 residues. Germline V lookup: CDR1 MNHNS, CDR2 SASEGT. V was clipped by 5 bases and J by 7 bases, with 11 bases between them. CDR3: CASSSTGLEAFF. The CDR3 region has the DNA TGTGCCAGCAGTTCGACAGGCCTTGAAGCTTTCTTT.

J is TRBJ2-1 and V is TRBV6-1; 8 nucleotides line up with TRBD2. The CDR3 extends over 14 amino acids. Germline V gene lookup returns CDR1 MNHNS and CDR2 SASEGT. V trimming: 2 bases; J trimming: 4 bases; junction bases outside the gene matches: 1. CDR3 residues: CASSELAGYNEQFF. For the CDR3, the DNA is TGTGCCAGCAGTGAACTAGCGGGTTACAATGAGCAGTTCTTC.

The gene calls are TRBV6-4 and TRBJ1-5, with D tentatively TRBD1 (5 bases). This CDR3 is built from 14 residues. CDR1 and CDR2 (germline): MRHNA, SNTAGT. Between the trimmed V and J ends, which lost 6 bases and 5 bases, there was a span of 14 bases. The CDR3 coding sequence is TGTGCCAGCAGCCCAGGGTCTGGTTATCAGCCCCAGCATTTT. Amino acid sequence: CASSPGSGYQPQHF.

The genes are TRBV19 and TRBJ2-7; 11 positions match TRBD2. Germline values: CDR1 LNHDA, CDR2 SQIVND (reference sequence). The CDR3 sequence is 14 residues long. V was pared by 4 bases and J by 6 bases, with 5 bases of the junction left unmatched. CDR3 DNA: TGTGCCAGTAGTACACTAGCGGGAGATGCCGAGCAGTACTTC. It specifies CASSTLAGDAEQYF.

The table lists this clone with a few counts. The chain combines TRBV4-3 with TRBJ2-3; 12 bases map to TRBD2. This CDR3 comprises 18 residues. Germline lookup yields CDR1 LGHNA and CDR2 YSLEER. The V and J ends lost 1 base and 2 bases, in that order; junction bases with no gene match: 7. DNA of the CDR3: TGCGCCAGCAGCCAAGGCCTGACTAGCGGGGGTCCCACAGATACGCAGTATTTT. As protein: CASSQGLTSGGPTDTQYF.

This clone appeared once. This chain joins TRBV19 and TRBJ1-1; tentatively, D is TRBD1 (5 bases). From germline, CDR1 is LNHDA and CDR2 SQIVND (reference sequence). CDR3 length: 14 residues. V lost 3 bases, J lost 8 bases, and 16 bases lay in between. CDR3 loop: CASSIGATGVEAFF. In DNA form, the CDR3 reads TGTGCCAGTAGTATTGGTGCCACGGGGGTCGAAGCTTTCTTT.

V and J are TRBV19 and TRBJ2-2; TRBD2 agrees at 10 bases. Germline CDR1 reads LNHDA; CDR2 reads SQIVND (reference sequence). Losses at the gene ends were 7 bases for V and 5 bases for J; bases not matched to a gene: 7. The CDR3 sequence is 15 residues long. The CDR3 region is CASKVLAGVTGELFF. CDR3 nucleotide sequence: TGTGCCAGTAAGGTGCTAGCGGGGGTGACCGGGGAGCTGTTTTTT. Using reference TRBV19 and TRBJ2-2 for the parts outside the CDR3, the full variable domain is DGGITQSPKYLFRKEGQNVTLSCEQNLNHDAMYWYRQDPGQGLRLIYYSQIVNDFQKGDIAEGYSVSREKKESFPLTVTSAQKNPTAFYLCASKVLAGVTGELFFGEGSRLTVL.

This rearrangement joins TRBV2 to TRBJ2-5, with D perhaps TRBD1 or TRBD2 (5 bases each). Trimming stripped 4 bases from V and 0 bases from J, with 12 bases between. The CDR3 is 15 residues long. CDR1 is SNHLY, CDR2 FYNNEI, per germline. The chain's CDR3 is CASSVSWGNQETQYF. Written as DNA, the CDR3 is TGTGCCAGCAGTGTCTCTTGGGGGAACCAAGAGACCCAGTACTTC. The entire variable domain, with the rest obtained from reference TRBV2 and TRBJ2-5, is as follows: EPEVTQTPSHQVTQMGQEVILRCVPISNHLYFYWYRQILGQKVEFLVSFYNNEISEKSEIFDDQFSVERPDGSNFTLKIRSTKLEDSAMYFCASSVSWGNQETQYFGPGTRLLVL.

This clone was detected ten times or more. The chain employs TRBV18 and TRBJ1-1; no reliable D call. Trimming removed 1 base at V and 1 base at J, with 10 bases between. The CDR3 is 15 amino acids. From germline, CDR1 is KGHSH and CDR2 LQKENI. Here the CDR3 reads CASSPRVGGNTEAFF. The CDR3 DNA reads as TGTGCCAGCTCACCACGGGTGGGAGGGAACACTGAAGCTTTCTTT.

This clone is a singleton in its sample. V and J are TRBV7-9 and TRBJ2-3; the D gene could be TRBD1 or TRBD2 (5 bases each). Between the trimmed V and J ends, which lost 5 bases and 4 bases, there was a span of 7 bases. Germline CDR1 reads SEHNR; CDR2 reads FQNEAQ (reference sequence). The CDR3 loop spans 12 amino acids. The CDR3 is CASSQGPDTQYF. The CDR3 bases are TGTGCCAGCAGCCAGGGACCAGATACGCAGTATTTT. The whole variable domain, remainder taken from reference TRBV7-9 and TRBJ2-3, is DTGVSQNPRHKITKRGQNVTFRCDPISEHNRLYWYRQTLGQGPEFLTYFQNEAQLEKSRLLSDRFSAERPKGSFSTLEIQRTEQGDSAMYLCASSQGPDTQYFGPGTRLTVL.

This clone showed up just a few times. This chain uses TRBV10-3 with TRBJ2-5; tentatively, D is TRBD1 (7 bases). Between the trimmed V and J ends, which lost 2 bases and 5 bases, there was a span of 15 bases. Germline V CDR1 and CDR2: ENHRY, SYGVKD. The length of the CDR3 is 15 residues. As DNA, the CDR3 is TGTGCCATCAGTGAGCGACAGGGACTGAGCGAGACCCAGTACTTC. It encodes CAISERQGLSETQYF.

The gene calls are TRBV5-6 and TRBJ1-1; weak D call: TRBD1 (5 bases). V was clipped by 1 base and J by 4 bases, with 8 bases between them. CDR3 size: 13 residues. Looked up from germline, CDR1 is SGHDT and CDR2 is YYEEEE. CDR3 in DNA: TGTGCCAGCAGCTTGTGGGGGGGCACTGAAGCTTTCTTT. Translating gives CASSLWGGTEAFF.